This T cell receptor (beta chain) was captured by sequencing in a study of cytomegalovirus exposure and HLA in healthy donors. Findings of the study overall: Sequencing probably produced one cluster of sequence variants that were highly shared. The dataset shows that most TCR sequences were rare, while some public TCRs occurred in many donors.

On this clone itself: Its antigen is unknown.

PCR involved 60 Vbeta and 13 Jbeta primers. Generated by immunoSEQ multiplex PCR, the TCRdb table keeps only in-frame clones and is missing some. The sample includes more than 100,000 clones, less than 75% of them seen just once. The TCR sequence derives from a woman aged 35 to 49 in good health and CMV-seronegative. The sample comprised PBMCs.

The CDR3 protein is CASSIGGRSGFTGELFF. CDR3 bases: TGTGCCAGTAGTATAGGAGGTAGGAGCGGGTTCACCGGGGAGCTGTTTTTT. The J gene is TRBJ2-2, the V gene TRBV19; maybe TRBD2 (6 bases). V lost 1 base, J lost 4 bases, and 16 bases lay in between. This CDR3 spans 17 amino acids. From germline, CDR1 is LNHDA and CDR2 SQIVND (reference sequence).